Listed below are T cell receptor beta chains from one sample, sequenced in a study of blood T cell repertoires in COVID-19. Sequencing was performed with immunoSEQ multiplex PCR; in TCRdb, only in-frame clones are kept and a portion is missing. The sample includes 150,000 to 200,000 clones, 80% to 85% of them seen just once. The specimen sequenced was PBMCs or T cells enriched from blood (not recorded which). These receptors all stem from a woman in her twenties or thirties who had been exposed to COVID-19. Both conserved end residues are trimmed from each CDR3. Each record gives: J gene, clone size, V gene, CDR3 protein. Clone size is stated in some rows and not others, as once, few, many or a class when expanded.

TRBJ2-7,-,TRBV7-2,ASSLGTTGAYEQY
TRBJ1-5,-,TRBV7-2,ASSSQGASNQPQH
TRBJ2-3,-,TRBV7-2,ASSLFGLASADTQY
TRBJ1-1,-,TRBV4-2,ASSQDRSNTEAF
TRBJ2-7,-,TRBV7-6,ASSLFAPQGIYEQY
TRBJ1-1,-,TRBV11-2,ASSLGQGGTEAF
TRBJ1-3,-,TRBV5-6,ASSLQGSGNTIY
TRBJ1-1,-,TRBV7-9,ASTPYASGGPHTEAF
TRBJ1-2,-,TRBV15,ATSREKGRGYGYT
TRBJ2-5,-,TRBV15,ATSRATRGVSETQY
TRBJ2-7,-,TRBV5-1,ASSLSRAYEQY
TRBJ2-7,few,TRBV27,ASSTPILREQY
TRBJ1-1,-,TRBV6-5,ASSKGQGFDEAF
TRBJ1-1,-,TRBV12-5,ASGSLPWEGDTEAF
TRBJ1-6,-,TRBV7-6,ASSLDRDNSPLH
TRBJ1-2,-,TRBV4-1,ASSLDPRGYGYT
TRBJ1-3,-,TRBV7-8,ASSFGVSGNTIY
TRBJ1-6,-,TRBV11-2,ASSLVEDSPLH
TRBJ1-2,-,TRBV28,ASSLGTGGPSYT
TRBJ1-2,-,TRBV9,ASSAQEFYGYT
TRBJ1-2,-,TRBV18,ASSPGGAGGYT
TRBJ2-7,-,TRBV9,ASSVGSDPSYEQY
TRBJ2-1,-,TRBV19,ASSTGLLNEQF
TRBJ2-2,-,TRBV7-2,ASSLSSPLVPGELF
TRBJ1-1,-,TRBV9,ASSVHRNTEAF
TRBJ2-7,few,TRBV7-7,ASSPGVTGVYEQY
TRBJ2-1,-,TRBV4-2,ASSQEHRGNEQF
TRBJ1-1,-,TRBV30,AWTQSTEAF
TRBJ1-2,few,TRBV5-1,ASSPGGGSNYGYT
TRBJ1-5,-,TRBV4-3,ASSQEQGNQPQH
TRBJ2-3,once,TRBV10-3,AISDQDTQY
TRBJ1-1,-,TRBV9,ASSGRGGSLNTEAF
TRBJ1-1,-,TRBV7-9,ASRTGPEAF
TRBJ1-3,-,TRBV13,ASSHRQGGNTIY
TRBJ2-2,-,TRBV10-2,ASTDWDTGELF
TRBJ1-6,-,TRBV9,ASSVRDSEPNSPLH
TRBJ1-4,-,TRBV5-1,ASRSTNEKLF
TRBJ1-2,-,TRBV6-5,ASSTGGYGYT
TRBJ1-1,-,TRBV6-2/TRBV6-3,ASSADSTLEAF
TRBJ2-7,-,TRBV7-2,ASSLGGGGAGISYEQY
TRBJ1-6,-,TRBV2,ASEPPGQHYRTDNSPLH
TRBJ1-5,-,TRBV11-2,ASSLGRGNQPQH
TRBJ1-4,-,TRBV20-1,SASGQGYEKLF
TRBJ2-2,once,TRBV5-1,ASSYTSGRNTGELF
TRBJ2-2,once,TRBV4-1,ASSQGTSGIYAGELF
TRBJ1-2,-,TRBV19,ASSGGAIYGYT
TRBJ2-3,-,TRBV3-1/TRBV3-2,ASSAGTSATDTQY
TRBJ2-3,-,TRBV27,ASSLASTDTQY
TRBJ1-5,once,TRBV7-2,ASSLVGQHNQPQH
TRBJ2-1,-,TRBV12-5,ASGLTAGLAGAGCEQF
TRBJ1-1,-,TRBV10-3,AISEGEYTEAF
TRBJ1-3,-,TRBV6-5,ASSPRRAAGNTIY
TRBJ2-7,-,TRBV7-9,ASSLAGGYEQY
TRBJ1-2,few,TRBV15,ATSFRQGPRGYT
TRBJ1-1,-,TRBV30,AWSVFGTGGNTEAF
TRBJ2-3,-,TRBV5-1,ASSPGIARDTQY
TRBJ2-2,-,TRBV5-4,ASSLGQNTGELF